Below are 26 T cell receptor beta chains sequenced from a single sample in a study of T cell repertoires in cytomegalovirus infection. Each CDR3 protein is one row after TCRdb ran MiXCR on the reads. The table lists approximately 290,000 distinct CDR3 sequences, 25% of them singletons. Sequenced material: PBMCs. The origin of the receptors is a human donor in good health (CMV status not recorded). Some clones in this sample may be carry-over from other donors' samples.

This clonotype was found many times. The chain is built from TRBV6-2 or TRBV6-3 and TRBJ2-1; TRBD2 aligns across 12 bases. The CDR3 sequence is 17 residues long. Germline V gene lookup returns CDR1 MNHEY and CDR2 SVGEGT. V shed 2 bases and J 0 bases; nucleotides not matched to a gene: 2. In DNA, the CDR3 is TGTGCCAGCAGTTACGGACTAGCGGGGAGCTCCTACAATGAGCAGTTCTTC. Its protein product is CASSYGLAGSSYNEQFF.

The CDR3 reads CASSARGQHSPLHF. The CDR3 bases are TGTGCCAGCAGTGCCAGAGGCCAGCATTCACCCCTCCACTTT. V usage is TRBV6-6 and J usage is TRBJ1-6; no clear D gene. Trimming took off 5 bases at V and 8 bases at J, with 13 bases between the two ends. The germline V gene has CDR1 MNHNY and CDR2 SVGAGI (reference sequence). The CDR3 is 14 residues long.

This clonotype was counted many times. The chain combines TRBV7-3 with TRBJ2-2; 10 bases agree with TRBD1. J gave up 7 bases and V 5 bases, and 4 bases lay outside the gene matches. Germline assignment: CDR1 SGHTA and CDR2 FQGTGA. CDR3 length: 14 amino acids. The CDR3 is CASSLGQGDGELFF. For the CDR3, the DNA is TGTGCCAGCAGCCTCGGACAGGGGGACGGGGAGCTGTTTTTT.

The rearrangement joins TRBV5-1 to TRBJ1-3, with 9 bases identical to TRBD1. The V segment lost 0 bases and the J segment 2 bases; nucleotides outside the gene matches: 6. The CDR3 runs 17 residues. CDR1 and CDR2 from the germline V gene are SGHRS and YFSETQ. CDR3 in amino acids: CASSLEWGDRAGNTIYF. The DNA of the CDR3 is TGCGCCAGCAGCTTGGAGTGGGGGGACAGGGCTGGAAACACCATATATTTT.

The genes are TRBV18 and TRBJ2-3; D unresolved. CDR1 and CDR2 (germline): KGHSH, LQKENI. The CDR3 contains 14 residues. V was cut by 1 base and J by 6 bases, with 11 bases left in between. CDR3 nucleotide sequence: TGTGCCAGCTCACCACGGTTGACTGGCGATACGCAGTATTTT. Encoded protein: CASSPRLTGDTQYF.

This clonotype was counted many times. The chain is built from TRBV7-2 and TRBJ1-1; the D gene is possibly TRBD1 (6 bases). V was shortened by 5 bases and J by 1 base, with 17 bases between the two germline ends. The CDR3 spans 16 residues. The germline V gene encodes CDR1 SGHTA and CDR2 FQGNSA. CDR3 sequence: CASSPPYGGRNTEAFF. In DNA, the CDR3 is TGTGCCAGCAGCCCACCGTACGGGGGCAGGAACACTGAAGCTTTCTTT.

This clonotype was recorded at least ten times. This chain joins TRBV7-2 and TRBJ1-2; D is undetermined. The CDR3 totals 11 residues. Deletions cut 5 bases from V and 7 bases from J, with 8 bases between. CDR1 is SGHTA and CDR2 is FQGNSA in the germline V gene. The CDR3, as DNA: TGTGCCAGCAGCCCTAGACTTGGCTACACCTTC. It translates to CASSPRLGYTF.

This sequence joins TRBV6-5 and TRBJ1-4, with 7 bases lining up with TRBD1. This CDR3 region has 20 residues. J lost 0 bases, V lost 0 bases, and 13 bases had no gene match. Germline assignment: CDR1 MNHEY and CDR2 SVGAGI. The CDR3 DNA is TGTGCCAGCAGTTACTCGACGGGTTTCAGGGGGGGAGCAACTAATGAAAAACTGTTTTTT. Encoded protein: CASSYSTGFRGGATNEKLFF.

This clonotype was seen only once. The rearrangement links TRBV6-8 to TRBJ2-1, with D perhaps matching TRBD2 (6 bases). The CDR3 is made up of 15 amino acids. Germline V gene data show CDR1 as MNHGY and CDR2 as SAAAGT. V shed 6 bases and J shed 1 base, with 13 bases lying between them. The CDR3 reads CASREGGLSYNEQFF. The CDR3 nucleotides are TGTGCCAGCAGGGAGGGCGGACTATCCTACAATGAGCAGTTCTTC.

This clonotype was counted between two and nine times. The chain joins TRBV28 to TRBJ2-3, with 7 bases matching TRBD2. From germline, CDR1 is MDHEN and CDR2 SYDVKM. This CDR3 is 14 amino acids long. J gave up 4 bases and V 3 bases, and 4 bases lay outside the gene matches. The CDR3 bases are TGTGCCAGCAGTTTGGCGGGAGTCCCAGATACGCAGTATTTT. It is translated as CASSLAGVPDTQYF.

V and J are TRBV29-1 and TRBJ1-1; D is ambiguous. This CDR3 contains 12 residues. Germline V CDR1 and CDR2: SQVTM, ANQGSEA. The V end lost 6 bases, the J end lost 1 base, and 9 bases lay between the germline ends. In DNA, the CDR3 is TGCAGCGTCACCGGGCCGAACACTGAAGCTTTCTTT. Its translation is CSVTGPNTEAFF.

The chain recombines TRBV6-2 or TRBV6-3 with TRBJ2-1, with 10 bases lining up with TRBD2. The CDR3 consists of 14 residues. Looked up from germline, CDR1 is MNHEY and CDR2 is SVGEGT. V shed 3 bases and J 7 bases; nucleotides not matched to a gene: 3. The DNA for the CDR3 is TGTGCCAGCAGTTATAGCGGGAGGACGAATGAGCAGTTCTTC. Translated: CASSYSGRTNEQFF.

The V call is TRBV29-1, the J call TRBJ2-7; no clear D gene. CDR1 and CDR2 (germline): SQVTM, ANQGSEA. The CDR3 sequence is 12 residues long. The V end lost 4 bases, the J end lost 3 bases, and 10 bases lay between the germline ends. The CDR3 DNA reads as TGCAGCGTTGGCGCTCTAGGCTACGAGCAGTACTTC. This sequence encodes CSVGALGYEQYF.

This clonotype came up many times. Here the CDR3 DNA reads TGTGCCAGTAGTGACTGGAACAATGAGCAGTTCTTC. This codes for CASSDWNNEQFF. The rearrangement joins TRBV19 to TRBJ2-1; no reliable D call. Germline V gene data show CDR1 as LNHDA and CDR2 as SQIVND (reference sequence). V gave up 5 bases and J gave up 5 bases, with 7 bases separating them. The CDR3 loop spans 12 amino acids.

This clonotype came up many times. This chain connects TRBV24-1 to TRBJ2-1; possible D gene TRBD2, 7 bases. CDR1 and CDR2 from the germline V gene are KGHDR and SFDVKD. The CDR3 runs to 16 residues. Trimming removed 2 bases from V and 5 bases from J, with 15 bases in between. CDR3 in amino acids: CATSDWGGLKNNEQFF. For the CDR3, the DNA is TGTGCCACCAGTGATTGGGGGGGCCTAAAGAACAATGAGCAGTTCTTC.

Many counts were recorded for this clonotype. This chain joins TRBV28 and TRBJ1-5; 9 bases map to TRBD1. Trimming removed 3 bases from V and 5 bases from J; junction bases left unmatched: 11. Per germline, CDR1 MDHEN and CDR2 SYDVKM. CDR3 length: 17 amino acids. CDR3 amino acids: CASSFTGGIWFDQPQHF. CDR3 nucleotide sequence: TGTGCCAGCAGTTTCACAGGGGGCATATGGTTTGATCAGCCCCAGCATTTT.

This clonotype showed up many times. The chain links TRBV6-1 to TRBJ1-2, with 8 bases lining up with TRBD1. This CDR3 has 14 residues. Germline V gene data show CDR1 as MNHNS and CDR2 as SASEGT. The V segment lost 7 bases and the J segment 4 bases; nucleotides outside the gene matches: 8. CDR3 sequence (DNA): TGTGCCAGCAATCCGACAGGGGCCCTCTATGGCTACACCTTC. It yields the protein CASNPTGALYGYTF.

The chain combines TRBV12-3 or TRBV12-4 with TRBJ2-1; D possibly corresponds to TRBD1 (6 bases). The CDR3 is made up of 13 amino acids. V was clipped by 2 bases and J by 5 bases, with 7 bases between them. CDR3 sequence (DNA): TGTGCCAGCAGTTTATCAGGGGACAATGAGCAGTTCTTC. Translating it yields CASSLSGDNEQFF.

This chain connects TRBV3-1 to TRBJ1-5; D gene ambiguous. The V end lost 0 bases, the J end lost 2 bases, and 11 bases lay between the germline ends. The CDR3 is made up of 16 amino acids. Germline CDR1 reads LGHDT; CDR2 reads YNNKEL (reference sequence). CDR3 DNA: TGTGCCAGCAGCCAAGATCCTGAAGGGTGCAATCAGCCCCAGCATTTT. Translating it yields CASSQDPEGCNQPQHF.

This clonotype has a count of ten or more. The chain joins TRBV7-2 to TRBJ1-1, with D unresolved. Trimming left V 7 bases short and J 1 base short, with 19 bases between. The CDR3 consists of 16 residues. Looked up from germline, CDR1 is SGHTA and CDR2 is FQGNSA. The CDR3 nucleotides read TGTGCCAGCACCATGTCGTTGAGGTACAAGAACACTGAAGCTTTCTTT. Encoded protein: CASTMSLRYKNTEAFF.

This clonotype turned up a few times. The chain couples TRBV12-3 or TRBV12-4 to TRBJ1-2; 8 nucleotides line up with TRBD1. V lost 7 bases to trimming and J lost 2 bases; unmatched junction nucleotides: 9. The CDR3 spans 15 residues. DNA of the CDR3: TGTGCCAGCACCCAGGGGGCGCAGAGAAACTATGGCTACACCTTC. This gives the protein CASTQGAQRNYGYTF.

The table lists this clonotype with a few counts. Its ends do not fully match the called genes, so a read error is possible. V usage is TRBV29-1 and J usage is TRBJ2-1, with 7 positions matching TRBD2. The CDR3 totals 13 residues. Per germline, CDR1 SQVTM and CDR2 ANQGSEA. The CDR3 loop is CSVEEREYSEQFF. DNA for the CDR3: TGCAGCGTTGAAGAGCGGGAGTACAGTGAGCAGTTCTTC.

This rearrangement joins TRBV28 to TRBJ1-1; D gene uncertain. Germline V CDR1 and CDR2: MDHEN, SYDVKM. This CDR3 comprises 13 residues. V was clipped by 2 bases and J by 6 bases, with 10 bases between them. The CDR3 region has the DNA TGTGCCAGCAGTTTAGCGCTGGGCTCTGAAGCTTTCTTT. Its translation is CASSLALGSEAFF.

V is TRBV5-1 and J is TRBJ1-6; no firm D call. CDR3 length equals 13 residues. Germline CDR1 SGHRS, CDR2 YFSETQ. Trimming stripped 0 bases from V and 4 bases from J, with 2 bases between. In nucleotides, the CDR3 is TGCGCCAGCAGCTTGGGGTATAATTCACCCCTCCACTTT. Its protein product is CASSLGYNSPLHF.

The sample holds many counts of this clonotype. J is TRBJ2-5 and V is TRBV7-2, with 12 nucleotides matching TRBD2. Per the germline V gene, CDR1 is SGHTA and CDR2 is FQGNSA. V lost 8 bases, J lost 2 bases, and 6 bases stayed unmatched. The CDR3 contains 15 residues. The chain's CDR3 is CASHTSGRIQETQYF. The CDR3 DNA sequence: TGTGCCAGCCACACTAGCGGGAGGATTCAAGAGACCCAGTACTTC. The complete variable domain, with remaining parts taken from reference TRBV7-2 and TRBJ2-5, reads GAGVSQSPSNKVTEKGKDVELRCDPISGHTALYWYRQSLGQGLEFLIYFQGNSAPDKSGLPSDRFSAERTGGSVSTLTIQRTQQEDSAVYLCASHTSGRIQETQYFGPGTRLLVL.

This chain connects TRBV10-3 to TRBJ2-1, with TRBD2 identical over 10 bases. Germline V lookup: CDR1 ENHRY, CDR2 SYGVKD. Germline trimming cut 4 bases from V and 7 bases from J; bases unmatched to any gene: 7. The CDR3 is 15 amino acids. The CDR3 reads CAISAASGSYNEQFF. In DNA, the CDR3 is TGTGCCATCAGTGCCGCTAGCGGGAGTTATAATGAGCAGTTCTTC.